The 10 T cell receptor beta chains below all came from one sample that was sequenced in a study of shared clonotypes between healthy human individuals. Profiling relied on immunoSEQ multiplex PCR, and the TCRdb table lists in-frame clones only, not all of them. The top ten hold under 0.8% of the sample, which has roughly 1,000,000 clones, approximately 78% seen once. Sample: memory CD4+ T cells from PBMCs. Subset specified: CD45RA-negative fraction. These receptors all come from a man aged 18 to 35 in good health. Some clones in this sample may be carry-over from other donors' samples.

The V gene is TRBV18, the J gene TRBJ2-2, with no clear D. Trimming cost V 3 bases and J 4 bases, with 6 bases left between them. This CDR3 region has 13 residues. Germline V gives CDR1 KGHSH, CDR2 LQKENI. DNA for the CDR3: TGTGCCAGCTCACCCCACCCCACCGGGGAGCTGTTTTTT. Its protein product is CASSPHPTGELFF.

The gene calls are TRBV30 and TRBJ2-2, with TRBD1 as a possible D gene (5 bases). The V gene's germline CDR1 is GTSNPN and CDR2 SVGIG (reference sequence). The CDR3 contains 14 residues. Deletions cut 6 bases from V and 2 bases from J, with 13 bases between. The CDR3 DNA reads TGTGCCTGCCCAGGGTCGCACAACACCGGGGAGCTGTTTTTT. It translates to CACPGSHNTGELFF. Supplemented by reference TRBV30 and TRBJ2-2, the full variable domain reads SQTIHQWPATLVQPVGSPLSLECTVEGTSNPNLYWYRQAAGRGLQLLFYSVGIGQISSEVPQNLSASRPQDRQFILSSKKLLLSDSGFYLCACPGSHNTGELFFGEGSRLTVL.

V and J are TRBV4-2 and TRBJ1-2, with D possibly matching TRBD1 (5 bases). V was cut by 6 bases and J by 2 bases, with 16 bases left in between. CDR3 length: 15 residues. The V gene's germline CDR1 is LGHNA and CDR2 YNFKEQ. CDR3 region: CASRPATGPNYGYTF. The CDR3 coding sequence is TGTGCCAGCAGACCCGCGACGGGGCCCAACTATGGCTACACCTTC.

This chain links TRBV6-5 with TRBJ1-1; no clear D. Trimming stripped 6 bases from V and 1 base from J, with 12 bases between. Looked up from germline, CDR1 is MNHEY and CDR2 is SVGAGI. This CDR3 spans 14 amino acids. In nucleotides, the CDR3 is TGTGCCAGCAGCCGACCGGACGGGAACACTGAAGCTTTCTTT. Encoded protein: CASSRPDGNTEAFF.

This clone was detected once. The rearrangement links TRBV7-9 to TRBJ2-7, with D unclear. V lost 4 bases and J lost 3, with 10 bases in between. The CDR3 contains 13 residues. Germline CDR1 is SEHNR and CDR2 is FQNEAQ (reference sequence). The CDR3 sequence: CASSSEISYEQYF. In nucleotides, the CDR3 is TGTGCCAGCAGCTCCGAAATCAGCTACGAGCAGTACTTC.

This chain connects TRBV28 to TRBJ1-2; TRBD1 might be the D (6 bases). Looked up from germline, CDR1 is MDHEN and CDR2 is SYDVKM. Trimming stripped 3 bases from V and 8 bases from J, with 16 bases between. This CDR3 is 14 amino acids long. CDR3 bases: TGTGCCAGCAGTTTTCCGGGGGGGCTTGGCGGCTACACCTTC. This translates into CASSFPGGLGGYTF.

The rearrangement links TRBV6-1 to TRBJ1-2; D is ambiguous. This CDR3 is built from 10 residues. CDR1 is MNHNS and CDR2 is SASEGT in the germline V gene. The V and J ends lost 3 bases and 8 bases respectively, with 4 bases between them. The DNA of the CDR3 is TGTGCCAGCAGTGAGATCGGCTACACCTTC. The encoded protein is CASSEIGYTF.

CDR3 in DNA: TGTGCCCTCTCAAAGCGAGCAGGCCCCACTGAGCAGTTCTTC. This codes for CALSKRAGPTEQFF. This sequence joins TRBV6-1 and TRBJ2-1; D is unresolved. V dropped 11 bases and J dropped 9 bases, with 23 bases sitting between them. The germline gives CDR1 MNHNS, CDR2 SASEGT. This CDR3 contains 14 residues.

J is TRBJ1-4 and V is TRBV15; no clear D gene. Germline CDR1 is LNHNV and CDR2 is YYDKDF (reference sequence). The CDR3 is 13 residues long. Trimming shortened V by 7 bases and J by 2 bases, and 8 bases separated the two germline ends. DNA of the CDR3: TGTGCCACCACCCAAGGGACTAATGAAAAACTGTTTTTT. It codes for CATTQGTNEKLFF.

On this clone itself: The junction departs from the called germline gene at one end, perhaps through a read error. V usage is TRBV30 and J usage is TRBJ2-5; 11 nucleotides match TRBD2. This CDR3 comprises 18 residues. Germline loops: CDR1 GTSNPN, CDR2 SVGIG (reference sequence). CDR3 loop: CAWSGLAGGPMLLEAQYF. For the CDR3, the DNA is TGTGCCTGGAGTGGATTAGCGGGAGGGCCAATGTTGTTAGAGGCCCAGTACTTC.